This T cell receptor (beta chain) was profiled in a study of vaccination and CD4 T cells after COVID-19. Findings of the study overall: Convalescent patients had a median about 90% of reactive clones appearing only post-vaccination.

To note about this clonotype: Its antigen is as yet unknown.

V lost 1 base, J lost 6 bases, and 13 bases lay in between. This CDR3 has 14 residues. The V gene's germline CDR1 is DFQATT and CDR2 SNEGSKA (reference sequence). The study sequenced cultured CD4+ T cell DNA using the Oncomine TCR Beta short-read assay. TCRdb independently ran MiXCR on the PCR reads; one entry per CDR3 protein. This sample has some 20,000 distinct CDR3 sequences, with 60% to 70% found just once. Described treatment: roughly 10-day PBMC culture with coronavirus spike peptide pools or control peptides (ViraFEST assay). The chain uses TRBV20-1 and TRBJ1-5; D is possibly TRBD1 (5 bases). This receptor was identified in a human donor who had recovered from COVID-19. The specimen was CD4+ T cells from blood, cultured in vitro. This CDR3 is CSARVGTEGQPQHF. The CDR3 DNA reads as TGCAGTGCTAGAGTGGGGACCGAAGGTCAGCCCCAGCATTTT.